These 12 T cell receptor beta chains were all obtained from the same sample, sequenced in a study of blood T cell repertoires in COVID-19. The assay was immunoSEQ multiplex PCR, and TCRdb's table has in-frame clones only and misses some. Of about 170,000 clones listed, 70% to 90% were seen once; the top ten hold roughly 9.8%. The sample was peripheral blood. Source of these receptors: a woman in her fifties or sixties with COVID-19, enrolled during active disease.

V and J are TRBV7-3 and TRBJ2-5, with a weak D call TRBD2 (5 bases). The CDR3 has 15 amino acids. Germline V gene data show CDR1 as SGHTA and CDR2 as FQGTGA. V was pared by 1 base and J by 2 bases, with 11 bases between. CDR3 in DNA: TGTGCCAGCAGCTTAAGCGGCGGGTCTCAAGAGACCCAGTACTTC. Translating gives CASSLSGGSQETQYF.

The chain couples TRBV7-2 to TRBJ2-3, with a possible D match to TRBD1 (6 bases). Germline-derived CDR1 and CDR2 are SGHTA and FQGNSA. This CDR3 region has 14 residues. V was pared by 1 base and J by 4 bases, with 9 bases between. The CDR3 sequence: CASSLGRGADTQYF. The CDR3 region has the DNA TGTGCCAGCAGCTTAGGCAGGGGCGCAGATACGCAGTATTTT.

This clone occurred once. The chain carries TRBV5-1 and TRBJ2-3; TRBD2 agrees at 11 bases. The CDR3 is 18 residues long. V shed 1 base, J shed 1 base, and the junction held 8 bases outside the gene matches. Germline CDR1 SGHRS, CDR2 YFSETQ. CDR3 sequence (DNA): TGCGCCAGCAGCTTGCGGGTAGCGGGAGGGTATGGCACAGATACGCAGTATTTT. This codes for CASSLRVAGGYGTDTQYF. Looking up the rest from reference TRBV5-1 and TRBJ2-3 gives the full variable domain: KAGVTQTPRYLIKTRGQQVTLSCSPISGHRSVSWYQQTPGQGLQFLFEYFSETQRNKGNFPGRFSGRQFSNSRSEMNVSTLELGDSALYLCASSLRVAGGYGTDTQYFGPGTRLTVL.

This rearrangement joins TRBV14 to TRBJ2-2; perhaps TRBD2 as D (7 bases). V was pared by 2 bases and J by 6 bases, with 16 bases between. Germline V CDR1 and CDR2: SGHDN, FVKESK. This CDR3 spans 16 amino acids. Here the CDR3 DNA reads TGTGCCAGCAGCCAACACAGGGCTAGCGGTCCCGGGGAGCTGTTTTTT. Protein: CASSQHRASGPGELFF.

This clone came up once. As DNA, the CDR3 is TGTGCCAGCAGCTTAGGACTAGCGGGAGGGCTGGGCAATGAGCAGTTCTTC. Amino acids: CASSLGLAGGLGNEQFF. The chain employs TRBV5-6 and TRBJ2-1; 15 nucleotides match TRBD2. The CDR3 is 17 residues long. The J segment lost 6 bases and the V segment lost 2 bases, leaving 6 bases of the junction unmatched. The germline V gene has CDR1 SGHDT and CDR2 YYEEEE.

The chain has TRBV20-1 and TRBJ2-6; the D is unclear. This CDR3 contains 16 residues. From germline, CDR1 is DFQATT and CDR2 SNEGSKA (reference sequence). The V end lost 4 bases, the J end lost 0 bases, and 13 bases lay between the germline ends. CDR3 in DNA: TGCAGTGCTAATGATCGGGTGAGCTCTGGGGCCAACGTCCTGACTTTC. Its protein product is CSANDRVSSGANVLTF.

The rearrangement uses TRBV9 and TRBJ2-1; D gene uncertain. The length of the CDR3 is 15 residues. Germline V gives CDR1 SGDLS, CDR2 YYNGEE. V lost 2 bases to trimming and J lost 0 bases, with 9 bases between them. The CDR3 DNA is TGTGCCAGCAGCGTTGGCCAGATCTCCTACAATGAGCAGTTCTTC. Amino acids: CASSVGQISYNEQFF.

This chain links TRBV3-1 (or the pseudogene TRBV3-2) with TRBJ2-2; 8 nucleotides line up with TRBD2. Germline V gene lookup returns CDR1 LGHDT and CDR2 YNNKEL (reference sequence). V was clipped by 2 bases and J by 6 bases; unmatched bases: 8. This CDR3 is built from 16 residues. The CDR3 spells CASSQPGTSSSGELFF. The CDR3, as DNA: TGTGCCAGCAGCCAACCCGGGACTAGTAGTTCCGGGGAGCTGTTTTTT.

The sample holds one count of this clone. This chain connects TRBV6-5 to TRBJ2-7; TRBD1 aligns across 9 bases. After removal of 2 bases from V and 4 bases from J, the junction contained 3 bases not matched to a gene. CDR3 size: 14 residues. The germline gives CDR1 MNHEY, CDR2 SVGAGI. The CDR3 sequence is CASSYLGQGYEQYF. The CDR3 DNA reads TGTGCCAGCAGTTACCTGGGACAGGGTTACGAGCAGTACTTC.

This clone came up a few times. This chain's CDR3 is CATSGEGPGGYTF. Written as DNA, the CDR3 is TGTGCCACCAGTGGAGAAGGGCCGGGAGGCTACACCTTC. This chain connects TRBV24-1 to TRBJ1-2; D ambiguous. Germline CDR1 is KGHDR and CDR2 is SFDVKD. The length of the CDR3 is 13 residues. The V gene lost 5 bases and the J gene lost 8 bases, with 14 bases spanning the gap.

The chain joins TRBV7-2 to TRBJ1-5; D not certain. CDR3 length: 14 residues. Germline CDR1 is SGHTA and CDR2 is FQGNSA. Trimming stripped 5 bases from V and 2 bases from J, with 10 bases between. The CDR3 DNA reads TGTGCCAGCAGCCCCCTCTCAGGCAATCAGCCCCAGCATTTT. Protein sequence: CASSPLSGNQPQHF.

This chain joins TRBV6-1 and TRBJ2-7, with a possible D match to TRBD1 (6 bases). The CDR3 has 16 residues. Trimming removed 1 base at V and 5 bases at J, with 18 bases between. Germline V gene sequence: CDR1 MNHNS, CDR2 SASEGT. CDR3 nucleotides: TGTGCCAGCAGTGAAGGCCATCGACAGGAAAGGAACGAGCAGTACTTC. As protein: CASSEGHRQERNEQYF.